The source of this T cell receptor beta chain is a study of identical twins listed by TCRdb under 2016. In terms of the full investigation: TCR alpha and beta repertoires from monozygotic twins, unrelated adults of various ages and cord blood were deep-sequenced to test whether fetal clonotypes persist. To rule out contamination, the twin experiments were replicated at different times with different library preparation protocols. Study-wide findings and limitations: Zero-insertion analyses could be partly confounded by invariant T cells such as MAIT and iNKT, although diverse VJ usage argued against such confounding for most clonotypes. The excess sharing between twins in beta out-of-frame sequences was weaker because fewer shared sequences reduced the signal-to-noise ratio. Abundant cord blood beta clonotypes had fewer insertions, young adult naive repertoires showed a similar but weaker trend, and memory repertoires showed no such trend. Conclusions relied on cross-sectional statistical analysis, since the same donors could not be followed over many years. Compared with coincidental sharing between unrelated individuals, out-of-frame TCR alpha sequences shared between twins showed an excess of sequences with low generation probability. Out-of-frame TCR alpha sharing in monozygotic twins was systematically underestimated by recombination models, whereas sharing between unrelated individuals was in agreement with the recombination models.

V sheds 1 base and J sheds 3 bases, leaving 18 bases between their ends. Per the germline V gene, MGHRA is the CDR1 and YSYEKL is the CDR2. From its cysteine to its phenylalanine, the CDR3 spans 18 amino acids. Only the CDR3 part of the read is kept: 54 bases, read in frame from the first base. The library was produced with 5' RACE. Sequencing was carried out with an Illumina HiSeq 2000. A universal primer binding site was introduced by template switching, and a unique molecular identifier was present in the final cDNA, enabling accurate counting of TCR cDNA molecules. Specific primers in the conserved constant-segment region were used to synthesize first-strand cDNA for TCR alpha and beta chains. To control for contamination, every cDNA library was double barcoded, receiving both a SMART-Mk sample barcode and Illumina barcodes. TruSeq adapter sequences along with Illumina sample barcodes were introduced in two successive PCR steps. Sequencing of the TCR alpha and beta cDNA libraries was done on the Illumina HiSeq platform using custom primers. As for the original processing: MiGEC was used to process raw reads and extract unique molecular identifiers, and MiXCR was used to find CDR3 positions. For each individual, recombination models were inferred using an EM algorithm with the repgenHMM and IGoR tools. The tcR package in R was used for shared clonotype analysis, with sharing normalized by the product of cloneset sizes. To study raw recombination without the effects of thymic and clonal selection, out-of-frame nonproductive sequences were analyzed. The public reads were reprocessed in TCRdb via fastp at Q25 and MiXCR, keeping in-frame beta chains. Each CDR3 protein appears once, grouped with its most common genes and DNA. Clone size and V and J calls follow TCRdb, not the original study. The sample data list about 330,000 distinct CDR3 sequences, and approximately 13% of these were observed just once. Just over 7% of the sample lies in the top ten.

Only healthy Caucasian donors were included. Three pairs of female monozygotic twins, all aged roughly 18 to 29 years, were included in the twin cohort. Positive isolation kits from Invitrogen were used to isolate CD4+ and CD8+ T cell populations. This clonotype was counted between two and nine times. Which antigen it targets is not known. No base quality information exists; no much larger clone differs at one position. This sample was also put to use in a study of yellow fever vaccine responses in identical twins. The other study reports the following: The authors reported that the T cell response to vaccination in identical twins appeared partly convergent and partly personalized. The study precisely tracked vaccine-responding T cell clones in identical twins.

The sample was CD8+ T cells sorted from blood. The sequence is built from TRBV4-1 and TRBJ2-2, with a tentative D gene TRBD1 over 6 matching bases. This receptor was obtained from a woman between 18 and 30 years old in good health. The bases are TGCGCCAGCAGCCAAGCCAGGGGCCAGGGGAGCTACACCGGGGAGCTGTTTTTT. Its translation reads: CASSQARGQGSYTGELFF.